This entry concerns a single T cell receptor (beta chain). Its antigen is undetermined. Germline V gene sequence: CDR1 SQVTM, CDR2 ANQGSEA. This CDR3 spans 12 amino acids. V lost 2 bases to trimming and J lost 8 bases, with 12 bases between them. The data originate from a study of response to subunit inactivated influenza vaccine. Overall study findings and caveats: Only a handful of new T cells, the authors suggested, are recruited with each seasonal influenza vaccination.

TCRdb re-derived calls from the RT-PCR reads in MiXCR, one entry per CDR3 protein. This repertoire shows approximately 700,000 distinct CDR3 sequences, over 11% found once; its top ten account for approximately 6.5%. This specimen consisted of PBMCs from blood, obtained around two weeks before vaccination. The chain joins TRBV29-1 to TRBJ1-2; D ambiguous. This receptor was obtained from a middle-aged man who received an inactivated influenza vaccine. The DNA of the CDR3 is TGCAGCGTTGAAATGGGCCGGGAAGGCTACACCTTC. Translation gives CSVEMGREGYTF.